This T cell receptor beta chain was recorded in a study of blood T cell repertoires in COVID-19 (dated by TCRdb to 2020 to 2022). Study-wide context: Samples from collaborators originated in the United States, Italy and Spain and spanned both the acute and convalescent phases of COVID-19. The samples were drawn from the first 160 participants of the ongoing ImmuneRACE study and from some 1,300 subjects provided by 6 global collaborators. Sample metadata almost always included a de-identified subject ID, COVID-19 status, age in years and sex. The repertoires were made available in a free public database intended to serve as a resource for research on the immune response to SARS-CoV-2. Subjects who had been exposed to COVID-19, were actively infected with it, or had recovered from it provided the deeply sampled blood TCRbeta repertoires that made up the dataset. The material from the prospective study consisted of cDNA or gDNA derived from T cells, B-cell-depleted T cells, or PBMCs. Where available, HLA class I and class II types were obtained from metadata supplied by the sample provider rather than from assay-based typing. Points the paper makes about the study in general: The amount of clinical and demographic metadata varied by source and participant and was provided uncurated.

From cysteine to phenylalanine, the CDR3 is 14 amino acids long. The read is trimmed to its CDR3 DNA, 42 bases read in frame from base 1. V and J are trimmed by 2 bases and 4 bases, and the gene matches miss 4 bases of the junction. The germline V gene gives CDR1 as KGHSH and CDR2 as LQKENI. Enrolling through a virtual design, the prospective study's participants ranged in age from roughly 18 to 95 years and lived across roughly 23 United States geographic areas. In the prospective study, participants were assigned to cohorts based on the clinical history participants reported in a screening survey and a study questionnaire. For ImmuneRACE Cohort 3, a participant was defined as recovered based on two consecutive negative NP/OP PCR tests, clearance by a healthcare professional, or resolution of symptoms. Each participant in the prospective study had whole blood, serum and a nasopharyngeal or oropharyngeal swab collected by mobile phlebotomists. Prospective study participants could optionally give additional blood draws and questionnaires over an approximately 2-month period. Before DNA extraction, prospective study blood samples were shipped either frozen or at room temperature.

With respect to this clone: Its antigen remains unidentified. Base qualities are not recorded, but no much larger clone differs from it by a single base.

TCRbeta CDR3 regions were amplified from genomic DNA by means of the immunoSEQ Assay, a bias-controlled multiplex PCR. As for how the authors treated the data: Nucleated cell counts per sample were estimated from amplification of reference gene primers within the assay. Sequence reads were collapsed and filtered to measure the absolute abundance of every unique TCRbeta CDR3 rearrangement. For each sample, productive Simpson clonality was calculated by taking the square root of Simpson's diversity index across productive rearrangements. TCRdb's version of the immuneACCESS table is confined to in-frame rearrangements and falls short of the full clone set. An unresolved V gene accounts for under half of the shortfall where checked; the remainder is of unknown origin. V and J calls and clone size are copied from that table; D and trimming were computed from the DNA. This sample lists 80,000 to 130,000 clones; 80% to 90% were detected once. About 2.5% of the sample rests with the top ten.

Here the chain combines TRBV18 and TRBJ1-2; the junction holds 7 bases that match TRBD1. The sequencing sample was made of PBMCs or T cells enriched from blood (not recorded which). The sequence derives from a woman in her forties or fifties who had recovered from COVID-19. CDR3 loop: CASSPMTGPYGYTF. The DNA sequence follows: TGTGCCAGCTCACCAATGACAGGGCCCTATGGCTACACCTTC. Where the CDR3 stops, the reference TRBV18 and TRBJ1-2 genes take over; the full variable domain is NAGVMQNPRHLVRRRGQEARLRCSPMKGHSHVYWYRQLPEEGLKFMVYLQKENIIDESGMPKERFSAEFPKEGPSILRIQQVVRGDSAAYFCASSPMTGPYGYTFGSGTRLTVV.